The entry below gives a single TCR beta chain sequence along with its context. This clonotype was seen only a few times. Its recognized antigen is unknown. One end of the junction does not line up with germline, which may come from a read error. These data belong to a study of identical twins (dated by TCRdb to the mid-2010s). A note on the overall study: TCR alpha and beta repertoires from monozygotic twins, unrelated adults of various ages and cord blood were deep-sequenced to test whether fetal clonotypes persist. To rule out contamination, the twin experiments were replicated at different times with different library preparation protocols.

CDR1 SEHNR and CDR2 FQNEAQ are derived from the germline V gene (reference sequence). Including the terminal cysteine and phenylalanine, the CDR3 comprises 15 residues. The CDR3 DNA has 45 bases and is translated from base 1. The library was obtained by 5' RACE. Sequencing took place on an Illumina HiSeq 2000. A universal primer binding site was added through template switching, and the final cDNA carried a unique molecular identifier so that TCR cDNA molecules could be counted accurately. Specific primers in the conserved constant-segment region were used to synthesize first-strand cDNA for TCR alpha and beta chains. To control for contamination, every cDNA library carried two barcodes: a SMART-Mk sample barcode plus Illumina barcodes. Two successive PCR steps introduced TruSeq adapter sequences along with Illumina sample barcodes. The Illumina HiSeq platform was used with custom primers to sequence TCR alpha and beta cDNA libraries. Concerning the study's data processing: MiGEC processed the raw reads to extract unique molecular identifiers, while MiXCR was used to determine the CDR3 positions. Recombination models were inferred per individual with the repgenHMM and IGoR tools using an EM algorithm. Shared clonotype analysis was performed with the tcR package in R, normalizing sharing by the product of cloneset sizes. Out-of-frame nonproductive sequences were analyzed to study raw recombination free of thymic and clonal selection effects. In-frame beta chains were kept once TCRdb had trimmed the public reads at Q25 with fastp and called clones with MiXCR. Rows with a matching CDR3 protein are joined into one entry that keeps the most common DNA and genes. These V and J calls are TCRdb output, not the study's own analysis. The sample data list roughly 1,500,000 distinct CDR3 sequences, and around 29% of these were observed just once. In total, the top ten clones hold roughly 0.3% of the sample.

Study-wide findings and limitations: Abundant cord blood beta clonotypes had fewer insertions, young adult naive repertoires showed a similar but weaker trend, and memory repertoires showed no such trend. Excess twin sharing in beta out-of-frame sequences was weaker because fewer shared sequences lowered the signal-to-noise ratio. Compared with coincidental sharing between unrelated individuals, out-of-frame TCR alpha sequences shared between twins showed an excess of sequences with low generation probability. Recombination models systematically underestimated out-of-frame TCR alpha sharing in monozygotic twins but agreed with sharing between unrelated individuals. Because the same donors could not be followed over many years, conclusions were based on cross-sectional statistical analysis. Invariant T cells such as MAIT and iNKT could partly confound zero-insertion analyses, although diverse VJ usage argued against such confounding for most clonotypes.

Every donor in the study was a healthy Caucasian. Recombination linked TRBV7-9 to TRBJ2-7, with no D gene named confidently. The sequence was obtained from a newborn girl in good health. Sequencing input: cord blood. For the CDR3, the sequence is CASCLVSRPSYEQYF. The bases are TGTGCCAGCTGCTTAGTTAGTCGGCCCTCCTACGAGCAGTACTTC.